One T cell receptor (beta chain) is described in this entry. This record belongs to a study of blood T cells in healthy people across ages. The CDR3 spans 11 residues. Germline CDR1 reads DFQATT; CDR2 reads SNEGSKA (reference sequence). Trimming cost V 4 bases and J 1 base, with 5 bases left between them. For the second PCR, which ran for about 7 to 11 cycles, a sample-barcoded 5' primer and a J-beta primer mix were used. TCRdb redid the calling of the 5' RACE reads with MiXCR, one entry per CDR3 protein. The profile covers about 640,000 distinct CDR3 sequences, with around 38% appearing a single time and approximately 31% taken by the ten largest.

Sequences were obtained from blood. The V and J genes are TRBV20-1 and TRBJ2-7, with unresolved D. The TCR was taken from a man older than 75 in good health. The CDR3 bases are TGCAGTGCTACTCAATCCTACGAGCAGTACTTC. This translates into CSATQSYEQYF.